This T cell receptor beta chain derives from a study of shared clonotypes between healthy human individuals. Sequenced by immunoSEQ multiplex PCR; TCRdb stores in-frame clones only, minus some. The sample has 1.6 million or so clones, around 98.5% seen once. Negatively enriched CD4+ T cells were divided by CD45RA into naive and memory. V was trimmed by 1 base and J by 5 bases, leaving 15 bases between them. This CDR3 comprises 16 residues. Germline loops: CDR1 SGHRS, CDR2 YFSETQ. V gene TRBV5-1 combines with J gene TRBJ1-4, with a tentative D call TRBD1 (6 bases). The specimen sequenced was naive CD4+ T cells sorted from blood. Subset denoted: CD45RA+ positively selected. This sequence originates from a man under 40 in good health. The DNA of the CDR3 is TGCGCCAGCAGCTTGCAACAGGGAGGGACAAATGAAAAACTGTTTTTT. Translated, it gives CASSLQQGGTNEKLFF.